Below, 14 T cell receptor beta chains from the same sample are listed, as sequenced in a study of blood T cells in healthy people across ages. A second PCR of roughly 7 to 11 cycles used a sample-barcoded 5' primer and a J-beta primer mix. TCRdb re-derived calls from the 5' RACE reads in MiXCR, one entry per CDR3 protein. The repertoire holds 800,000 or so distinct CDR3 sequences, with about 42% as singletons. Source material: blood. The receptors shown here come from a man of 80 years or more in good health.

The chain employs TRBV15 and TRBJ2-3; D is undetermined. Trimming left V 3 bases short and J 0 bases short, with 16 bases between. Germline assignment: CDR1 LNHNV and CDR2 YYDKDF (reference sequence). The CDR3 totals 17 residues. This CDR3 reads CATSRPRQSPSTDTQYF. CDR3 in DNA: TGTGCCACCAGCAGGCCCAGGCAGAGTCCTAGCACAGATACGCAGTATTTT.

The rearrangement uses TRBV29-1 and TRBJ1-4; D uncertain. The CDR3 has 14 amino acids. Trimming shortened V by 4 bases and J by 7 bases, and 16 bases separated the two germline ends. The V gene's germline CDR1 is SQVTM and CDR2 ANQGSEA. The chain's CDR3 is CSVVEALYGEKLFF. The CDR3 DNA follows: TGCAGCGTTGTGGAGGCACTTTACGGTGAAAAACTGTTTTTT.

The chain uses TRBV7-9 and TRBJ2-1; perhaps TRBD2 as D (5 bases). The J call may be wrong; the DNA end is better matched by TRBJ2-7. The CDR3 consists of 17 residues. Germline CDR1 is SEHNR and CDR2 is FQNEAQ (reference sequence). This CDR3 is CASSLGSPGSSYNEQYF. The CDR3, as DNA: TGTGCCAGCAGCTTAGGGTCACCGGGGAGCTCCTACAATGAGCAGTACTTC.

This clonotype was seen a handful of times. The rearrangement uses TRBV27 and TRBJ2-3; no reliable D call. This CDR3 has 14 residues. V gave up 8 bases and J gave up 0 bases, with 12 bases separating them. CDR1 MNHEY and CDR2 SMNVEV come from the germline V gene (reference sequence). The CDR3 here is CASRTHSSTDTQYF. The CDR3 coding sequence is TGTGCCAGCCGTACCCACTCTAGCACAGATACGCAGTATTTT.

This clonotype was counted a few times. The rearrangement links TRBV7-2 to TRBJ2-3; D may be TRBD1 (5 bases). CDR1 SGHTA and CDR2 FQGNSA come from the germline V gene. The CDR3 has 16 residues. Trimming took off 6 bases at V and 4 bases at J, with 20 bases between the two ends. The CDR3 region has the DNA TGTGCCAGCAGTTACTCGCAGGGTGAGGTTCCAGATACGCAGTATTTT. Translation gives CASSYSQGEVPDTQYF.

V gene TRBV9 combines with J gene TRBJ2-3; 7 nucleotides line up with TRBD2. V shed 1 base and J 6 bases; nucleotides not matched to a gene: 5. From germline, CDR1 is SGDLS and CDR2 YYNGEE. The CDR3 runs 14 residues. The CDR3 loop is CASSVSGKLDTQYF. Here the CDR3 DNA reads TGTGCCAGCAGCGTAAGCGGGAAGTTGGATACGCAGTATTTT.

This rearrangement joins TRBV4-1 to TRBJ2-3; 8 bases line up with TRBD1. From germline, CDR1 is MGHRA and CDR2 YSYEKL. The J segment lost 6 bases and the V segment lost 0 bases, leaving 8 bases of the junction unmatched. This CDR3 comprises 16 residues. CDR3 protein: CASSQDGQGAWDTQYF. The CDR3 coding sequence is TGCGCCAGCAGCCAAGATGGACAGGGCGCATGGGATACGCAGTATTTT.

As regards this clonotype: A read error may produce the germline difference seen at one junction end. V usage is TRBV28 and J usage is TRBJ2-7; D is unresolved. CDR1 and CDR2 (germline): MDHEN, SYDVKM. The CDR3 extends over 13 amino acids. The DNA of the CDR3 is TGTGCCGGCAGCCGCCGAAGTACCTACGAGCAGTACTTC. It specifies CAGSRRSTYEQYF.

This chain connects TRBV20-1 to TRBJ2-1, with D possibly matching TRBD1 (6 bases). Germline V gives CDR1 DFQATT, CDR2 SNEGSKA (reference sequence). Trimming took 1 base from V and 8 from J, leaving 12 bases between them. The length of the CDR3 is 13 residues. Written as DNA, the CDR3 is TGCAGTGCTAGAGGTGGGGGCTATCATGAGCAGTTCTTC. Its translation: CSARGGGYHEQFF.

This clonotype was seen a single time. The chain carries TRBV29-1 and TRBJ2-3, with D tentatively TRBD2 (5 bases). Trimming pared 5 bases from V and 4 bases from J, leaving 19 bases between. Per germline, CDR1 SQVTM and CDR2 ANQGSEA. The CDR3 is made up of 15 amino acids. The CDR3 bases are TGCAGCGTTCACGAAATCAGCGGAAAGTCAGATACGCAGTATTTT. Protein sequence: CSVHEISGKSDTQYF.

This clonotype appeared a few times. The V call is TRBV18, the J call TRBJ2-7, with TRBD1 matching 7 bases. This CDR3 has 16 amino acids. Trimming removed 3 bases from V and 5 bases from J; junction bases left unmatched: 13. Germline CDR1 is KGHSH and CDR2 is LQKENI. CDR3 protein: CASSPTGSGHPNEQYF. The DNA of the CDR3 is TGTGCCAGCTCACCGACAGGGTCGGGACACCCGAACGAGCAGTACTTC. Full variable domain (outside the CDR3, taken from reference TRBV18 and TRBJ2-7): NAGVMQNPRHLVRRRGQEARLRCSPMKGHSHVYWYRQLPEEGLKFMVYLQKENIIDESGMPKERFSAEFPKEGPSILRIQQVVRGDSAAYFCASSPTGSGHPNEQYFGPGTRLTVT.

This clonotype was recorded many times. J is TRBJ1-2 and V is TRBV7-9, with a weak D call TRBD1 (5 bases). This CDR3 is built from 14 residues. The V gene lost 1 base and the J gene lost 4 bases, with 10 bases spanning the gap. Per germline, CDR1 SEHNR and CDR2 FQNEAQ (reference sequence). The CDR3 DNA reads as TGTGCCAGCAGCTTAGGAGGGGTGCGCTATGGCTACACCTTC. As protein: CASSLGGVRYGYTF.

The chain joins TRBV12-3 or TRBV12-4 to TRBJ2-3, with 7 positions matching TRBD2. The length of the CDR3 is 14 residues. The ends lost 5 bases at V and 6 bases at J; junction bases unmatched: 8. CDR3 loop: CASSPGLRSDTQYF. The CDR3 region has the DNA TGTGCCAGCAGTCCGGGACTAAGATCGGATACGCAGTATTTT.

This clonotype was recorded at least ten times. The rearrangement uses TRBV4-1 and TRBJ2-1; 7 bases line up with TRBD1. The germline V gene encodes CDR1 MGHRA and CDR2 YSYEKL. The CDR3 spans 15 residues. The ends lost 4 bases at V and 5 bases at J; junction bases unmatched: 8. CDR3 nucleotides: TGCGCCAGCAGCCCGACCCGACAGGGCCACAATGAGCAGTTCTTC. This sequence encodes CASSPTRQGHNEQFF.